Following are 32 T cell receptor beta chains from one sample sequenced in a study of cytomegalovirus exposure and HLA in healthy donors. PCR involved 60 Vbeta and 13 Jbeta primers. Method: immunoSEQ multiplex PCR; TCRdb's copy keeps in-frame clones and lacks some. This table holds some 240,000 clones, nearly 95% found once. Source material: PBMCs. These receptors came from a girl aged 2 to 10 in good health and CMV-seronegative.

The chain couples TRBV5-6 to TRBJ1-2, with D perhaps TRBD1 (6 bases). In germline, CDR1 is SGHDT, CDR2 YYEEEE. V gave up 0 bases and J gave up 4 bases, with 13 bases separating them. CDR3 size: 15 residues. The DNA of the CDR3 is TGTGCCAGCAGCTTGGCCTTGACAGGTACCTATGGCTACACCTTC. Its protein is CASSLALTGTYGYTF.

This clone was counted between two and nine times. This chain uses TRBV6-4 with TRBJ1-1; D not resolved. Trimming left V 7 bases short and J 5 bases short, with 14 bases between. The CDR3 is 13 amino acids. Germline lookup yields CDR1 MRHNA and CDR2 SNTAGT. The CDR3 loop is CASKPPGGTEAFF. The CDR3 coding sequence is TGTGCCAGCAAGCCTCCGGGTGGGACTGAAGCTTTCTTT.

The rearrangement uses TRBV12-5 and TRBJ2-5; 11 nucleotides agree with TRBD2. Germline trimming cut 6 bases from V and 4 bases from J; bases unmatched to any gene: 13. Germline V gives CDR1 LGHNT, CDR2 FRNRAP. The CDR3 loop spans 17 amino acids. CDR3 DNA sequence: TGTGCTAGTGGAGGGGGGCTAGCGGGAGGAGTCGGAGAGACCCAGTACTTC. Protein: CASGGGLAGGVGETQYF. Full variable domain (missing parts from reference TRBV12-5 and TRBJ2-5): DARVTQTPRHKVTEMGQEVTMRCQPILGHNTVFWYRQTMMQGLELLAYFRNRAPLDDSGMPKDRFSAEMPDATLATLKIQPSEPRDSAVYFCASGGGLAGGVGETQYFGPGTRLLVL.

V gene TRBV5-5 combines with J gene TRBJ2-7; the D is unclear. The V and J ends lost 0 bases and 0 bases respectively, with 7 bases between them. This CDR3 contains 14 residues. The germline CDR1 and CDR2 sequences are SGHKS and YYEKEE (reference sequence). CDR3 sequence: CASSLGHFSYEQYF. In DNA, the CDR3 is TGTGCCAGCAGCTTGGGACACTTCTCCTACGAGCAGTACTTC.

This sequence joins TRBV11-2 and TRBJ2-7; 8 bases map to TRBD2. Per germline, CDR1 SGHAT and CDR2 FQNNGV. The CDR3 length is 13 residues. V lost 8 bases to trimming and J lost 3 bases; unmatched junction nucleotides: 6. The CDR3 sequence: CASARGLDYEQYF. The CDR3 DNA follows: TGTGCCAGCGCCCGGGGACTAGACTACGAGCAGTACTTC.

The chain links TRBV6-5 to TRBJ2-1; 8 bases are a match to TRBD2. The CDR3 is 15 residues long. Germline V CDR1 and CDR2: MNHEY, SVGAGI. Trimming removed 5 bases from V and 2 bases from J; junction bases left unmatched: 5. CDR3: CASSPLADPYNEQFF. The CDR3 DNA sequence: TGTGCCAGCAGTCCACTAGCGGACCCCTACAATGAGCAGTTCTTC.

The chain uses TRBV27 and TRBJ1-6, with 8 bases aligning to TRBD1. The germline V gene encodes CDR1 MNHEY and CDR2 SMNVEV (reference sequence). The CDR3 has 16 residues. J lost 6 bases, V lost 6 bases, and 10 bases had no gene match. The CDR3, as DNA: TGTGCCAGCAGCGTGCAGGGGGCCATCAGTAATTCACCCCTCCACTTT. It codes for CASSVQGAISNSPLHF.

The chain has TRBV14 and TRBJ2-1; 10 bases agree with TRBD2. The CDR3 consists of 15 residues. From germline, CDR1 is SGHDN and CDR2 FVKESK. The V and J ends lost 1 base and 8 bases, in that order; junction bases with no gene match: 5. The CDR3 coding sequence is TGTGCCAGCAGCCAAGGTAGCGGGAGGTCCTATGAGCAGTTCTTC. It yields the protein CASSQGSGRSYEQFF.

The CDR3 DNA follows: TGTGCCAGCAGAGAAAGGGCGGGAAGCACAGATACGCAGTATTTT. Translating it yields CASRERAGSTDTQYF. The rearrangement links TRBV6-1 to TRBJ2-3, with D perhaps TRBD2 (6 bases). Germline loops: CDR1 MNHNS, CDR2 SASEGT. This CDR3 is 15 amino acids long. V lost 6 bases and J lost 0, with 13 bases in between.

This clone was detected once. The chain joins TRBV11-2 to TRBJ2-5, with D perhaps TRBD2 (5 bases). The CDR3 extends over 13 amino acids. Deletions cut 3 bases from V and 5 bases from J, with 10 bases between. Germline values: CDR1 SGHAT, CDR2 FQNNGV. CDR3 residues: CASSFGTGETQYF. CDR3 coding DNA: TGTGCCAGCAGCTTCGGTACGGGGGAGACCCAGTACTTC.

The chain links TRBV27 to TRBJ1-4, with D unclear. V shed 7 bases and J shed 8 bases, with 17 bases lying between them. The CDR3 covers 14 residues. Germline CDR1 and CDR2: MNHEY and SMNVEV (reference sequence). CDR3 nucleotide sequence: TGTGCCAGCAAGTGGGTTACGGGAGGCGAAAAACTGTTTTTT. As protein: CASKWVTGGEKLFF.

J is TRBJ2-7 and V is TRBV7-9; TRBD1 matches 7 bases. Germline assignment: CDR1 SEHNR and CDR2 FQNEAQ (reference sequence). This CDR3 contains 13 residues. The V gene end was trimmed by 4 bases and the J gene end by 0 bases; junction bases not matched to a gene: 0. CDR3 coding DNA: TGTGCCAGCAGCTCAGGGGGCTCCTACGAGCAGTACTTC. Translated, it gives CASSSGGSYEQYF.

The V gene is TRBV12-5, the J gene TRBJ2-4; no clear D. V was shortened by 1 base and J by 7 bases, with 5 bases between the two germline ends. CDR1 is LGHNT and CDR2 is FRNRAP in the germline V gene. The CDR3 totals 12 residues. The CDR3 spells CASGLDGNIQYF. The CDR3 nucleotides read TGTGCTAGTGGTTTGGACGGGAACATTCAGTACTTC.

The chain employs TRBV28 and TRBJ1-6; TRBD1 matches at 9 bases. The CDR3 is made up of 15 amino acids. Germline CDR1 reads MDHEN; CDR2 reads SYDVKM. Losses at the gene ends were 2 bases for V and 7 bases for J; bases not matched to a gene: 3. This CDR3 is CASSLAGQGNSPLHF. As DNA, the CDR3 is TGTGCCAGCAGTTTAGCGGGACAGGGAAATTCACCCCTCCACTTT.

The rearrangement joins TRBV20-1 to TRBJ2-5, with a possible D match to TRBD2 (6 bases). The germline CDR1 and CDR2 sequences are DFQATT and SNEGSKA (reference sequence). The ends were cut back, 8 bases at V and 11 bases at J, with 12 bases in the middle. The CDR3 is made up of 9 amino acids. The CDR3: CSPPRDQYF. CDR3 nucleotide sequence: TGCAGTCCCCCGCGGGATCAGTACTTC.

The chain has TRBV7-2 and TRBJ2-1; D uncertain. Trimming cost V 0 bases and J 10 bases, with 4 bases left between them. The germline CDR1 and CDR2 sequences are SGHTA and FQGNSA. CDR3 size: 11 residues. The CDR3 DNA sequence: TGTGCCAGCAGCTTAGCGAGCGAGCAGTTCTTC. Protein sequence: CASSLASEQFF.

The rearrangement joins TRBV7-2 to TRBJ2-3; maybe TRBD2 (6 bases). The CDR3 spans 13 residues. V lost 2 bases and J 4 bases, leaving 7 bases between the germline ends. CDR1 is SGHTA, CDR2 FQGNSA, per germline. The DNA of the CDR3 is TGTGCCAGCAGCTTAACGGGAGCAGATACGCAGTATTTT. Translation gives CASSLTGADTQYF.

CDR3 nucleotide sequence: TGTGCCACCAGCGAGAGGGACAACAATCAGCCCCAGCATTTT. Residues: CATSERDNNQPQHF. The chain recombines TRBV15 with TRBJ1-5; TRBD1 might be the D (6 bases). This CDR3 region has 14 residues. The germline gives CDR1 LNHNV, CDR2 YYDKDF (reference sequence). Trimming took 5 bases from V and 3 from J, leaving 11 bases between them.

The chain links TRBV7-2 to TRBJ2-5; 13 bases map to TRBD2. The J call may be mistaken, given a closer DNA end match to TRBJ2-7. The germline CDR1 and CDR2 sequences are SGHTA and FQGNSA. CDR3 size: 16 residues. CDR3 residues: CASSFVLAGGPYEQYF. Here the CDR3 DNA reads TGTGCCAGCAGCTTTGTACTAGCGGGAGGGCCTTACGAGCAGTACTTC.

The CDR3 bases are TGTGCCAGCAGTTTAAACAGGGCAACCTACGAGCAGTACTTC. Protein product: CASSLNRATYEQYF. The chain links TRBV28 to TRBJ2-7, with D possibly TRBD1 on 6 matching bases. CDR1 and CDR2 (germline): MDHEN, SYDVKM. The CDR3 covers 14 residues. The V end lost 2 bases, the J end lost 2 bases, and 10 bases lay between the germline ends.

This chain joins TRBV5-1 and TRBJ1-5, with 7 positions matching TRBD1. Germline CDR1 is SGHRS and CDR2 is YFSETQ. V trimming: 2 bases; J trimming: 6 bases; junction bases outside the gene matches: 2. The CDR3 runs 13 residues. The CDR3 bases are TGCGCCAGCAGCTTACAGGGGCCTCAGCCCCAGCATTTT. It yields the protein CASSLQGPQPQHF.

This clone was detected only a few times. The chain employs TRBV5-1 and TRBJ1-2, with TRBD1 as a possible D gene (6 bases). The CDR3 is 15 amino acids. In germline, CDR1 is SGHRS, CDR2 YFSETQ. V was cut by 5 bases and J by 8 bases, with 22 bases left in between. The CDR3 region is CASSWDTAPGSGYTF. For the CDR3, the DNA is TGCGCCAGCAGTTGGGACACCGCCCCGGGATCCGGCTACACCTTC.

Only a few counts were recorded for this clone. This sequence joins TRBV7-8 and TRBJ2-3; D might be TRBD2 (5 bases). The germline CDR1 and CDR2 sequences are SGHVS and FQNEAQ. The CDR3 loop spans 15 amino acids. The V end was cut by 3 bases, the J end by 1 base, with 11 bases between. This CDR3 is CASSFGRLGTDTQYF. The CDR3 region has the DNA TGTGCCAGCAGCTTTGGGAGACTCGGCACAGATACGCAGTATTTT.

This clone was counted once. The chain couples TRBV6-5 to TRBJ2-7; D gene unclear. Trimming removed 7 bases at V and 3 bases at J, with 19 bases between. The germline CDR1 and CDR2 sequences are MNHEY and SVGAGI. The CDR3 has 15 amino acids. CDR3 loop: CASTPPGGVYYEQYF. DNA of the CDR3: TGTGCCAGCACCCCACCTGGCGGTGTCTACTACGAGCAGTACTTC.

This chain links TRBV14 with TRBJ2-3; 7 positions agree with TRBD2. This CDR3 comprises 12 residues. Germline V gene data show CDR1 as SGHDN and CDR2 as FVKESK. With 0 bases clipped from V and 11 bases from J, the junction kept 2 bases outside the gene matches. The CDR3 bases are TGTGCCAGCAGCCAAGATAGGACTAGGCAGTATTTT. Translation: CASSQDRTRQYF. Combining the CDR3 with reference TRBV14 and TRBJ2-3 gives the whole variable domain EAGVTQFPSHSVIEKGQTVTLRCDPISGHDNLYWYRRVMGKEIKFLLHFVKESKQDESGMPNNRFLAERTGGTYSTLKVQPAELEDSGVYFCASSQDRTRQYFGPGTRLTVL.

The table lists this clone with a count of one. This chain uses TRBV9 with TRBJ2-1; D remains unclear. V lost 5 bases and J 5 bases, leaving 17 bases between the germline ends. Germline V gene lookup returns CDR1 SGDLS and CDR2 YYNGEE. This CDR3 is 15 amino acids long. The CDR3 here is CASSSIANSNNEQFF. The CDR3 DNA is TGTGCCAGCAGTTCCATAGCCAACTCAAACAATGAGCAGTTCTTC.

The rearrangement uses TRBV15 and TRBJ1-5; TRBD1 is a possible D gene (6 bases). From germline, CDR1 is LNHNV and CDR2 YYDKDF (reference sequence). V was trimmed by 0 bases and J by 0 bases, leaving 9 bases between them. The CDR3 is 16 residues long. CDR3 loop: CATSREPGDSNQPQHF. DNA for the CDR3: TGTGCCACCAGCAGAGAACCAGGGGATAGCAATCAGCCCCAGCATTTT.

This rearrangement joins TRBV2 to TRBJ2-5, with D maybe TRBD2 (5 bases). The J call could be wrong; TRBJ2-7 is a better fit for the DNA end. This CDR3 has 15 amino acids. Germline CDR1 is SNHLY and CDR2 is FYNNEI. CDR3 sequence reads: CASTEMGVGVYEQYF. DNA for the CDR3: TGTGCCAGCACCGAAATGGGAGTTGGGGTCTACGAGCAGTACTTC.

In this sample, this clone turned up a few times. This chain joins TRBV5-4 and TRBJ2-7; 7 nucleotides align to TRBD2. There are 14 residues in the CDR3. Per germline, CDR1 SGHNT and CDR2 YYREEE (reference sequence). V lost 9 bases and J lost 4; bases outside the gene matches: 13. The CDR3 loop reads CATRDASGPYEQYF. The CDR3 coding sequence is TGTGCCACCCGGGACGCTAGCGGACCGTACGAGCAGTACTTC. The complete variable domain, with remaining parts taken from reference TRBV5-4 and TRBJ2-7, reads ETGVTQSPTHLIKTRGQQVTLRCSSQSGHNTVSWYQQALGQGPQFIFQYYREEENGRGNFPPRFSGLQFPNYSSELNVNALELDDSALYLCATRDASGPYEQYFGPGTRLTVT.

The V gene is TRBV6-5, the J gene TRBJ1-5; 10 positions agree with TRBD1. V lost 5 bases and J lost 4; bases outside the gene matches: 5. This CDR3 is built from 15 residues. CDR1 and CDR2 from the germline V gene are MNHEY and SVGAGI. The CDR3: CASSKTGGLNQPQHF. In DNA, the CDR3 is TGTGCCAGCAGTAAGACAGGGGGCCTAAATCAGCCCCAGCATTTT.

The chain uses TRBV12-5 and TRBJ2-1; possibly TRBD2 for D (6 bases). There are 16 residues in the CDR3. Trimming took 0 bases from V and 2 from J, leaving 11 bases between them. Germline V gene data show CDR1 as LGHNT and CDR2 as FRNRAP. CDR3 bases: TGTGCTAGTGGTTTGGTAGGAGGGAGCCCCTACAATGAGCAGTTCTTC. It encodes CASGLVGGSPYNEQFF.

This chain uses TRBV7-9 with TRBJ2-1; D uncertain. CDR3 length: 14 amino acids. Per germline, CDR1 SEHNR and CDR2 FQNEAQ (reference sequence). The V end lost 5 bases, the J end lost 4 bases, and 12 bases lay between the germline ends. The CDR3: CASSPRGEYNEQFF. DNA for the CDR3: TGTGCCAGCAGCCCGCGAGGAGAATACAATGAGCAGTTCTTC.